Each of the 6 T cell receptor beta chains below was sequenced from the same sample in a study of shared clonotypes between healthy human individuals. Assay used: immunoSEQ multiplex PCR; TCRdb lists only in-frame clones, some missing. The table lists around 1.5 million clones, approximately 98% of them singletons. The source material was naive CD4+ T cells sorted from blood. This sample's subset: CD45RA+ positively selected. These receptors were taken from a man between 25 and 39 years old in good health.

CDR3 nucleotides: TGTGCCAGCAGCTTAGAAGGGGCAGACTATGGCTACACCTTC. As protein: CASSLEGADYGYTF. This chain connects TRBV7-6 to TRBJ1-2; tentatively, D is TRBD1 (5 bases). The CDR3 is 14 residues long. The ends were cut back, 1 base at V and 3 bases at J, with 9 bases in the middle. Per germline, CDR1 SGHVS and CDR2 FNYEAQ.

J is TRBJ2-7 and V is TRBV27, with 8 bases identical to TRBD1. CDR3 length equals 13 residues. Germline loops: CDR1 MNHEY, CDR2 SMNVEV (reference sequence). The V gene end was trimmed by 6 bases and the J gene end by 2 bases; junction bases not matched to a gene: 3. The CDR3 DNA follows: TGTGCCAGCAGCCGGACAGGGACCTACGAGCAGTACTTC. Its protein product is CASSRTGTYEQYF.

This chain connects TRBV7-8 to TRBJ2-5; no reliable D call. The V end lost 6 bases, the J end lost 0 bases, and 11 bases lay between the germline ends. This CDR3 is built from 14 residues. CDR1 SGHVS and CDR2 FQNEAQ come from the germline V gene. The CDR3 sequence is CASRVGADQETQYF. Here the CDR3 DNA reads TGTGCCAGCAGAGTGGGCGCAGACCAAGAGACCCAGTACTTC.

The rearrangement joins TRBV25-1 to TRBJ2-1; D gene ambiguous. Germline V gene lookup returns CDR1 MGHDK and CDR2 SYGVNS. The V and J ends lost 4 bases and 8 bases respectively, with 12 bases between them. The CDR3 sequence is 13 residues long. The CDR3 bases are TGTGCCAGCAGTGGTTTGGCTGTGGATGAGCAGTTCTTC. The encoded protein is CASSGLAVDEQFF.

This chain uses TRBV27 with TRBJ2-2, with a possible D match to TRBD2 (6 bases). Trimming cost V 4 bases and J 0 bases, with 18 bases left between them. CDR1 and CDR2 from the germline V gene are MNHEY and SMNVEV (reference sequence). The CDR3 covers 18 residues. The DNA of the CDR3 is TGTGCCAGCAGTTCCGGCGGTAGCGGACTACCGAACACCGGGGAGCTGTTTTTT. This translates into CASSSGGSGLPNTGELFF.

V and J are TRBV4-1 and TRBJ2-3; D might be TRBD1 (5 bases). V gave up 5 bases and J gave up 4 bases, with 16 bases separating them. CDR1 is MGHRA, CDR2 YSYEKL, per germline. This CDR3 comprises 15 residues. The CDR3 DNA reads TGCGCCAGCAGCTTCGGTGCAGGGTTTTCAGATACGCAGTATTTT. Its translation: CASSFGAGFSDTQYF.